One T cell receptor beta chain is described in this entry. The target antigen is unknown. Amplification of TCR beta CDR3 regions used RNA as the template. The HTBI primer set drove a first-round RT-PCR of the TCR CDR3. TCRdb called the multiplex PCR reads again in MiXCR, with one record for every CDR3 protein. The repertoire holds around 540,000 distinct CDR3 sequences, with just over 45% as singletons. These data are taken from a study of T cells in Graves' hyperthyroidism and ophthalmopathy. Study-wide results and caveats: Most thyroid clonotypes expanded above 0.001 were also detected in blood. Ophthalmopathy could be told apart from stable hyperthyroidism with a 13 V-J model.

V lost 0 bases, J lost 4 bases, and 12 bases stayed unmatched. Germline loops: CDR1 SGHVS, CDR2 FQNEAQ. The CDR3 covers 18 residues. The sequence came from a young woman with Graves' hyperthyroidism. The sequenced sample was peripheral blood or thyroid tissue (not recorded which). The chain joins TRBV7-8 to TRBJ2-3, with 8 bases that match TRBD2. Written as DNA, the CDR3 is TGTGCCAGCAGCTTAGCTGGTGTTAGTAGCGGGAAGGCAGATACGCAGTATTTT. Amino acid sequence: CASSLAGVSSGKADTQYF.